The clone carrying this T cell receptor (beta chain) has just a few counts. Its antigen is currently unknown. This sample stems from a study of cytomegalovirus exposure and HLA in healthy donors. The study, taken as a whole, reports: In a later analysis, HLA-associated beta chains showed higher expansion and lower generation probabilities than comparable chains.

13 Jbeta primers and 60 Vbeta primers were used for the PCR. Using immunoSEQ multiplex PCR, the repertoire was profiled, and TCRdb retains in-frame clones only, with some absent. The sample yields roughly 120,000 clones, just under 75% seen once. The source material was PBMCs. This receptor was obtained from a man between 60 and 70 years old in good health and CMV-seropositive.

The CDR3 DNA follows: TGTGCCAGCAGCTTGGATTCCTGGACAACCATCTATGGCTACACCTTC. It encodes CASSLDSWTTIYGYTF. This chain uses TRBV5-8 with TRBJ1-2; possibly TRBD1 for D (5 bases). The V end was cut by 0 bases, the J end by 4 bases, with 16 bases between. CDR1 is SGHTS, CDR2 YDEGEE, per germline. This CDR3 comprises 16 residues.